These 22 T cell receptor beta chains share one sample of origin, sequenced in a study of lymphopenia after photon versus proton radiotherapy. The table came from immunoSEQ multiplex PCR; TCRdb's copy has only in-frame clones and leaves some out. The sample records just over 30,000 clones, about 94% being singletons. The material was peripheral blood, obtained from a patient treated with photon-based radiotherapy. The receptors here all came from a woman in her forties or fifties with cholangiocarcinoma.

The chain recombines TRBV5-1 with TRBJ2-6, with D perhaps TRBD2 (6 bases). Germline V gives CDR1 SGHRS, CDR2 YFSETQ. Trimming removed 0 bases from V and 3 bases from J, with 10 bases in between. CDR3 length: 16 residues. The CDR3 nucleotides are TGCGCCAGCAGCTTGGCCGGGGGTAATGGGGCCAACGTCCTGACTTTC. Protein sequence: CASSLAGGNGANVLTF.

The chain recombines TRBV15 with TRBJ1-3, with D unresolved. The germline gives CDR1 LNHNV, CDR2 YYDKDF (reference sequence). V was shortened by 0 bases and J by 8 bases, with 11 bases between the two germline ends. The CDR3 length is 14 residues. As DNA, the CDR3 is TGTGCCACCAGCAGAGAGACCTCCCAGGACACCATATATTTT. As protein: CATSRETSQDTIYF.

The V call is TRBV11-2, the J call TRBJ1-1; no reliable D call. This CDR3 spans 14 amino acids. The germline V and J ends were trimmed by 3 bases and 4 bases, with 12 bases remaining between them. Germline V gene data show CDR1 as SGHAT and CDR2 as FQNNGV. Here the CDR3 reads CASSFRWEGTEAFF. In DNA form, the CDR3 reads TGTGCCAGCAGCTTTCGGTGGGAGGGCACTGAAGCTTTCTTT.

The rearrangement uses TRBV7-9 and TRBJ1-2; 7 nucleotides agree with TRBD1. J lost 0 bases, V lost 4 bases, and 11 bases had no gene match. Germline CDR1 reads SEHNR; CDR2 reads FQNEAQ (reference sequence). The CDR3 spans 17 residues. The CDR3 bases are TGTGCCAGCAGCTACAACATGGGACAGCTGACTAACTATGGCTACACCTTC. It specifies CASSYNMGQLTNYGYTF.

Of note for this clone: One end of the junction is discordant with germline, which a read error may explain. The chain's CDR3 is CASSLEGDYEQYF. CDR3 DNA sequence: TGTGCCAGCAGCCTAGAAGGGGACTACGAGCAGTACTTC. V gene TRBV11-3 combines with J gene TRBJ2-7; D possibly corresponds to TRBD1 (5 bases). The length of the CDR3 is 13 residues. Germline V lookup: CDR1 SGHNT, CDR2 YENEEA.

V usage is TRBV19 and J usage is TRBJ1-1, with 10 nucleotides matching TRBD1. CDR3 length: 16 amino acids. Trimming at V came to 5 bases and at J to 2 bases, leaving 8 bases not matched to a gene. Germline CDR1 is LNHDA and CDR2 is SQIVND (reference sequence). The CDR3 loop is CASSLFPTGGNTEAFF. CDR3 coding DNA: TGTGCCAGTAGTCTATTCCCGACAGGGGGCAACACTGAAGCTTTCTTT.

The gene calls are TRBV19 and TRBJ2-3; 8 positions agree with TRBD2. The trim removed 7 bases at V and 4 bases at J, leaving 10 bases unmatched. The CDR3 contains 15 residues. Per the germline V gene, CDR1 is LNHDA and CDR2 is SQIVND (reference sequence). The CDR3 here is CASNTGTRGADTQYF. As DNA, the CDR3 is TGTGCCAGTAATACCGGGACTAGAGGCGCAGATACGCAGTATTTT.

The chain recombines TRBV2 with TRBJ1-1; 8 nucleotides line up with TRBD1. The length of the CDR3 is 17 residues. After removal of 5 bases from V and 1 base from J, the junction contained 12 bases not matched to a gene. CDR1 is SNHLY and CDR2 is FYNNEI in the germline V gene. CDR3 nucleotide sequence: TGTGCCAGCAGTCTGGGCAGGGGGCAGGATTGGAACACTGAAGCTTTCTTT. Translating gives CASSLGRGQDWNTEAFF.

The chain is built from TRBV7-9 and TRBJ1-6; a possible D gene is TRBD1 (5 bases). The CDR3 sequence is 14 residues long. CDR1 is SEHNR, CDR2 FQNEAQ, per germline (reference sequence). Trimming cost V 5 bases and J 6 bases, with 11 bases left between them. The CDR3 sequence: CASSHPGGNSPLHF. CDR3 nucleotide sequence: TGTGCCAGCAGCCACCCGGGGGGTAATTCACCCCTCCACTTT.

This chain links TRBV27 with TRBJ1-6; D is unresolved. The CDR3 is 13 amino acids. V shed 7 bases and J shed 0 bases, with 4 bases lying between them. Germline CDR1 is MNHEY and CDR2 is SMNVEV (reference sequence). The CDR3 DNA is TGTGCCAGCAAGCCCTCCTATAATTCACCCCTCCACTTT. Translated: CASKPSYNSPLHF.

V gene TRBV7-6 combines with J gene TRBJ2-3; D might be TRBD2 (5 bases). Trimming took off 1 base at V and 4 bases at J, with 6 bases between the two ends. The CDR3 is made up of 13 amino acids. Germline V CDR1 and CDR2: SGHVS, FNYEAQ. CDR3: CASSLGEPDTQYF. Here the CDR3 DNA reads TGTGCCAGCAGCTTAGGGGAGCCAGATACGCAGTATTTT.

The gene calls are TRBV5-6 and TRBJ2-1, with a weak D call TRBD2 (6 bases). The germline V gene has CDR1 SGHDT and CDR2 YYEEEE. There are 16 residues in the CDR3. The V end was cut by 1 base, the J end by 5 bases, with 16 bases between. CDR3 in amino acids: CASSLRGRTPHNEQFF. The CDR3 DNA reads TGTGCCAGCAGCTTGCGGGGGAGGACACCCCACAATGAGCAGTTCTTC.

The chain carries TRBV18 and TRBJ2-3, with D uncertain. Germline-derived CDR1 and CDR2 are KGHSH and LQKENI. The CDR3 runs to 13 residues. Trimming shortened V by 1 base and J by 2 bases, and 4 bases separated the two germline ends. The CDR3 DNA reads TGTGCCAGCTCACCACGCCTCACAGATACGCAGTATTTT. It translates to CASSPRLTDTQYF.

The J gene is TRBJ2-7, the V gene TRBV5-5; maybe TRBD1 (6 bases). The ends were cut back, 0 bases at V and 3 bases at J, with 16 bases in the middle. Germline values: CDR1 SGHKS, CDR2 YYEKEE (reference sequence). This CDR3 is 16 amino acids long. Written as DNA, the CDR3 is TGTGCCAGCAGCTTGGAGGGGGACCTGGGATTCTACGAGCAGTACTTC. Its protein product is CASSLEGDLGFYEQYF.

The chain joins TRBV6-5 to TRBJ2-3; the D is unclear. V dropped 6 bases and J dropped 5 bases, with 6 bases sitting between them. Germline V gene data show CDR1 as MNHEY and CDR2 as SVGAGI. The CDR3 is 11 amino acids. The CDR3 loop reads CASRALDTQYF. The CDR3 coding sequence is TGTGCCAGCAGAGCGTTAGATACGCAGTATTTT.

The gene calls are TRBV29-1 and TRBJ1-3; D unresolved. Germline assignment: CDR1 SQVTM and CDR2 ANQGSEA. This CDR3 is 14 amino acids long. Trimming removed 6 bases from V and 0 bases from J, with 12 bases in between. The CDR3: CSVTPNSSGNTIYF. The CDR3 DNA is TGCAGCGTGACACCAAACTCCTCTGGAAACACCATATATTTT.

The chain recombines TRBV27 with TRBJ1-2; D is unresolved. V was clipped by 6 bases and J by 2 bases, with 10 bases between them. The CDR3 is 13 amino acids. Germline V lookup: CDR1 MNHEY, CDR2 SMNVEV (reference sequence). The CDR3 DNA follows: TGTGCCAGCAGCCCGACACTAAACTATGGCTACACCTTC. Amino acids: CASSPTLNYGYTF.

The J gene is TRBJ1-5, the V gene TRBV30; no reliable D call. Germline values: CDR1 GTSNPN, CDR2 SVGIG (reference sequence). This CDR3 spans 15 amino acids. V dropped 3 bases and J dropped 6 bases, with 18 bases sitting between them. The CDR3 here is CAWSVGPLKRQPQHF. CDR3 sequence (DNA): TGTGCCTGGAGCGTAGGTCCCCTCAAGCGTCAGCCCCAGCATTTT.

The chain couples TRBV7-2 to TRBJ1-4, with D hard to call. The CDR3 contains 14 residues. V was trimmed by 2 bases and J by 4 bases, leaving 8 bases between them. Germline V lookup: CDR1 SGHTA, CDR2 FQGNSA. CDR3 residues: CASSLWDSNEKLFF. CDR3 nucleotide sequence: TGTGCCAGCAGCTTATGGGATAGTAATGAAAAACTGTTTTTT.

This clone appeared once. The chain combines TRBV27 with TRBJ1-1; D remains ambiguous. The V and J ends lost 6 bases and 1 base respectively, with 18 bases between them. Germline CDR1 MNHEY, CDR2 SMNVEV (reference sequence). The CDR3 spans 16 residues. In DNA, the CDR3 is TGTGCCAGCAGGTTAGCCCTGAACCGGGAGAACACTGAAGCTTTCTTT. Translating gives CASRLALNRENTEAFF.

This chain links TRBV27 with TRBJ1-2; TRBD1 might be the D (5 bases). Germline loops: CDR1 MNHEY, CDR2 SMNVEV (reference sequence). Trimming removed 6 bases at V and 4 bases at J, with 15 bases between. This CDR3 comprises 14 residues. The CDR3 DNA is TGTGCCAGCAGCCAGACCCAGGGAAGCTATGGCTACACCTTC. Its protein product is CASSQTQGSYGYTF.

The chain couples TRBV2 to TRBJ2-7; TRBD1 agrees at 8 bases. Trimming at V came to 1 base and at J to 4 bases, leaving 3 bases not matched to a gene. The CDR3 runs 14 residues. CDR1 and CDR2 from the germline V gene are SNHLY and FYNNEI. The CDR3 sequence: CASSEGQGLYEQYF. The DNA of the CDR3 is TGTGCCAGCAGTGAAGGACAGGGGCTGTACGAGCAGTACTTC.